This is a list of T cell receptor beta chains from one sample in a study of PD-L1 blockade in urothelial cancer. Here immunoSEQ multiplex PCR was the method, and the copy in TCRdb shows in-frame clones only, minus some. The repertoire includes 35,000 to 40,000 clones, around nine tenths of them detected once, and over 20% sits in the top ten. Sequencing was performed on PBMCs, taken around atezolizumab (anti-PD-L1) treatment. The receptors shown here come from a man between 60 and 70 years old with urothelial cancer. Each CDR3 is given with its conserved first and last residue. D genes are given only for firm matches. The size field is filled for only some rows; it gives once, few, many or a size class.

TRBJ1-1,TRBV4-1,.,.,TGCGCCAGCAGCCGAGGGCCCGCAGGGGACACTGAAGCTTTCTTT,CASSRGPAGDTEAFF
TRBJ2-1,TRBV7-9,.,TRBD1,TGTGCCAGCAGCTTAGCATGGACAGGGGTCAATGAGCAGTTCTTC,CASSLAWTGVNEQFF
TRBJ2-1,TRBV23-1,.,TRBD2,TGCGCCAGCAGCCGGGGCGGCCTACTAGCGGGAAGATCCTACAATGAGCAGTTCTTC,CASSRGGLLAGRSYNEQFF
TRBJ2-1,TRBV5-1,once,TRBD2,TGCGCCAGCAGCTTCCCAGCGGGGCCCTACAATGAGCAGTTCTTC,CASSFPAGPYNEQFF
TRBJ2-3,TRBV18,.,.,TGTGCCAGCTCACCACTCCCCGGGCAGGGGACGATTGCAGATACGCAGTATTTT,CASSPLPGQGTIADTQYF
TRBJ1-2,TRBV6-1,few,TRBD1,TGTGCCAGCACTATACTTGTCCGGGACAGGAATGGCTACACCTTC,CASTILVRDRNGYTF
TRBJ2-1,TRBV19,.,TRBD1,TGTGCCAGTAATCACAGGGGGATGAACAATGAGCAGTTCTTC,CASNHRGMNNEQFF
TRBJ2-7,TRBV5-6,.,TRBD1,TGTGCCAGCAGCTTCCTCGGACAGGGTCCCCACGAGCAGTACTTC,CASSFLGQGPHEQYF
TRBJ2-3,TRBV7-9,.,TRBD2,TGTGCCAGCAGCAACCAGTTAAGACTAGCGGGGGCAGATACGCAGTATTTT,CASSNQLRLAGADTQYF
TRBJ2-7,TRBV5-6,.,.,TGTGCCAGCAGCTTGGACAGAGCATACGAGCAGTACTTC,CASSLDRAYEQYF
TRBJ2-1,TRBV7-9,.,.,TGTGCCAGCAGCCCCCCGGGTAGTCCCCGGGGTGAGCAGTTCTTC,CASSPPGSPRGEQFF
TRBJ1-4,TRBV27,.,TRBD1,TGTGCCAGCAGTTTGTCATCGACAGGGTACGAAAAACTGTTTTTT,CASSLSSTGYEKLFF
TRBJ2-5,TRBV6-1,.,TRBD2,TGTGCCAGCAGTGTGTCTAGCGGACAAGAGACCCAGTACTTC,CASSVSSGQETQYF
TRBJ1-5,TRBV30,once,.,TGTGCCTGGGGCCCCGGACATTCTTATCAGCCCCAGCATTTT,CAWGPGHSYQPQHF
TRBJ1-2,TRBV5-5,.,.,TGTGCCAGCAGCCTGGGCACATCTAACTATGGCTACACCTTC,CASSLGTSNYGYTF
TRBJ2-5,TRBV9,once,TRBD1,TGTGCCAGCACCGCCGGGACAGATTCTCGTTGGGAGACCCAGTACTTC,CASTAGTDSRWETQYF
TRBJ1-5,TRBV18,.,TRBD1,TGTGCCAGCTCACAACAGGGGAATCAGCCCCAGCATTTT,CASSQQGNQPQHF